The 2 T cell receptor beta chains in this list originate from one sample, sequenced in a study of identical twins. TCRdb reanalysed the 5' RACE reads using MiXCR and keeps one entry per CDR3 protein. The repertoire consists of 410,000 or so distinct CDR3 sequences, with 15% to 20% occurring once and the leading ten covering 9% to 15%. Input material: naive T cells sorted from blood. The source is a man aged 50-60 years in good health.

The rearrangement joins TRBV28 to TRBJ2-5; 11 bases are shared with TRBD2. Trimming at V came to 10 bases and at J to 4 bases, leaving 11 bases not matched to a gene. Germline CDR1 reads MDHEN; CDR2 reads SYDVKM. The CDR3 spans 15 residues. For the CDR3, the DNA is TGTGCCACCGTGGCTAGCGGGGGGTCATTAGAGACCCAGTACTTC. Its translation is CATVASGGSLETQYF. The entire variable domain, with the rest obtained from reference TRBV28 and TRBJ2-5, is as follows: DVKVTQSSRYLVKRTGEKVFLECVQDMDHENMFWYRQDPGLGLRLIYFSYDVKMKEKGDIPEGYSVSREKKERFSLILESASTNQTSMYLCATVASGGSLETQYFGPGTRLLVL.

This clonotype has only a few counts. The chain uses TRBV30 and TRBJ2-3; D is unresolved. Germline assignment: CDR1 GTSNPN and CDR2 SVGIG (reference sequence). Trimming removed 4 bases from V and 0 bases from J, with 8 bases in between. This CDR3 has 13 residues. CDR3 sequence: CAWTKPSTDTQYF. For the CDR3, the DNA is TGTGCCTGGACTAAACCTAGCACAGATACGCAGTATTTT. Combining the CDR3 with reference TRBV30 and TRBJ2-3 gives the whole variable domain SQTIHQWPATLVQPVGSPLSLECTVEGTSNPNLYWYRQAAGRGLQLLFYSVGIGQISSEVPQNLSASRPQDRQFILSSKKLLLSDSGFYLCAWTKPSTDTQYFGPGTRLTVL.